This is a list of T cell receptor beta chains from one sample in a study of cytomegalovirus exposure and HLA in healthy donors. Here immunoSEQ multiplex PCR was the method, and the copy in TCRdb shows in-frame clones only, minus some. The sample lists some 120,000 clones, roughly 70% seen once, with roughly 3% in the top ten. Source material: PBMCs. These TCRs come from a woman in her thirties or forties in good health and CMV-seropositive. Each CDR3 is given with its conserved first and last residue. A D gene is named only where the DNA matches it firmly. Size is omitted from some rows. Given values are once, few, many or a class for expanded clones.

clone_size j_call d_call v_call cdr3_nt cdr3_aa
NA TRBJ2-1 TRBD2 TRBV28 TGTGCCAGCAGTCTCCTGGGGGCTAGCGGGCCCAATGAGCAGTTCTTC CASSLLGASGPNEQFF
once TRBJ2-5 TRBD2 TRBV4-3 TGCGCCAGCAGCCAGGAATTAGCGGGAGGGGATGAGACCCAGTACTTC CASSQELAGGDETQYF
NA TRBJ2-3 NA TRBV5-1 TGCGCCAGCAGCGGGGGGGCAGGGGTAAGGACAGATACGCAGTATTTT CASSGGAGVRTDTQYF
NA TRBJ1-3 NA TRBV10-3 TGTGCCATAACACAGGGATTGGGCTCTGGAAACACCATATATTTT CAITQGLGSGNTIYF
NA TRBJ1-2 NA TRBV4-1 TGCGCCAGCAGCCAAGGTCTCAGAGGGAACTATGGCTACACCTTC CASSQGLRGNYGYTF
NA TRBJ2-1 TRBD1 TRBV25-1 TGTGCCTTCTCGACAGGGGGGTTTAATGAGCAGTTCTTC CAFSTGGFNEQFF
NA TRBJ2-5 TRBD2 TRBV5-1 TGCGCCAGCGGGACTAGCGGGAGCGAGGAGACCCAGTACTTC CASGTSGSEETQYF
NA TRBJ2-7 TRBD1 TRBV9 TGTGCCAGCAGCCTAGGGACAGGGGTTTACGAGCAGTACTTC CASSLGTGVYEQYF
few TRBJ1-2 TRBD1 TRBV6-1 TGTGCCAGCAGTGAAGGGGGCAGGGGGAGAAACACCTTC CASSEGGRGRNTF
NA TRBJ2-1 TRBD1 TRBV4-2 TGTGCCAGCAGCCAAGAGACAGGGATGAGCTCCTACAATGAGCAGTTCTTC CASSQETGMSSYNEQFF
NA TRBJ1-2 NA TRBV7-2 TGTGCCAGCAGCTTCCGGACAGACTATGGCTACACCTTC CASSFRTDYGYTF
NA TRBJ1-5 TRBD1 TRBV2 TGTGCCAGCAGTATACAGGGGGCGCAGGTCGGGCAGCCCCAGCATTTT CASSIQGAQVGQPQHF
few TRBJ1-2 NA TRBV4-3 TGCGCCAGCAGCCAAGACACCCTTGCTAATTATGGCTACACCTTC CASSQDTLANYGYTF
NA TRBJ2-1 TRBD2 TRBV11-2 TGTGCCAGCAGCTTAGCCCCCAGGACTAGCTCCTACAATGAGCAGTTCTTC CASSLAPRTSSYNEQFF
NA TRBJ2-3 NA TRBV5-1 TGCGCCAGCAGCTCAGGGGGGCCAGATACGCAGTATTTT CASSSGGPDTQYF
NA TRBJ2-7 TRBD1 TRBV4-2 TGTGCCAGCAGCCCTGGGACAGGGACTTCCTACGAGCAGTACTTC CASSPGTGTSYEQYF
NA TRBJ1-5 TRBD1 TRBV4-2 TGTGCCAGCAGCCAAGGGGCCAGGGGACAGGAAAATCAGCCCCAGCATTTT CASSQGARGQENQPQHF
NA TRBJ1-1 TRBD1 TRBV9 TGTGCCAGCAGCGTAGGAGTGACAGGGGTCGTTTCGAAGAACACTGAAGCTTTCTTT CASSVGVTGVVSKNTEAFF
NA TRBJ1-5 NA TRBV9 TGTGCCAGCAGCGTAGGAAGCGGGGAAGGGCAGCCCCAGCATTTT CASSVGSGEGQPQHF
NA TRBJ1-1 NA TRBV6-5 TGTGCCAGCAGAAGAGCCGTCACTGAAGCTTTCTTT CASRRAVTEAFF
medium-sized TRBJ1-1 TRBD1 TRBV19 TGTGCCAGTAGCCAGACAGGGTCCTTATTGGACACTGAAGCTTTCTTT CASSQTGSLLDTEAFF
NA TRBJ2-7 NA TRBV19 TGTGCCAGTAGAGGACAGCTAGACGAGCAGTACTTC CASRGQLDEQYF
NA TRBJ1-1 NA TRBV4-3 TGCGCCAGCAGCCAAGTATTATTAGACGGGACTGAAGCTTTCTTT CASSQVLLDGTEAFF
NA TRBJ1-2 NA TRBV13 TGTGCCAGCGGGCTTGGGGGGATCAAGTATGGCTACACCTTC CASGLGGIKYGYTF
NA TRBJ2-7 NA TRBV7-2 TGTGCCAGCAGCCCCAAGGACGGGAAACGTACCTACGAGCAGTACTTC CASSPKDGKRTYEQYF
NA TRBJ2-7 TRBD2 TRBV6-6 TGTGCCAGCAGTTACTCTGGAGCGGGAGGGTACGAGCAGTACTTC CASSYSGAGGYEQYF
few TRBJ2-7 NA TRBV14 TGTGCCAGCAGCCAAGAAATGACTCGTAATTCCTACGAGCAGTACTTC CASSQEMTRNSYEQYF
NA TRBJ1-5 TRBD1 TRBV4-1 TGCGCCAGCAGCCAAGATTCACAGGGGCCTCGTAGCAATCAGCCCCAGCATTTT CASSQDSQGPRSNQPQHF
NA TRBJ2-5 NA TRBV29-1 TGCAGCGTTGAGATTACCGGGAGTGAGACCCAGTACTTC CSVEITGSETQYF
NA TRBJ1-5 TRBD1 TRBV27 TGTGCCAGCAGGGGGACAGGGGATTATAGCAATCAGCCCCAGCATTTT CASRGTGDYSNQPQHF
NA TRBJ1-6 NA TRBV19 TGTGCCAGTAGCGGTTACCGGGTTTCTGGTAATTCACCCCTCCACTTT CASSGYRVSGNSPLHF